Detailed here is one T cell receptor beta chain. In a library made to pick up alpha chains, this beta chain is a stray read with a size that means little. The data belong to a study of spatial heterogeneity in lung cancer. TCRdb re-derived calls from the 5' RACE reads in MiXCR, one entry per CDR3 protein. The data contain roughly 3,200 distinct CDR3 sequences, 25% to 35% of them seen just once; the ten biggest clones take up more than 30%. The time point: sample taken at primary tumor resection. Sequencing was performed on whole RNA extracted from tumor and nontumor lung tissue, or from frozen PBMC, and the material was left unsorted. Germline CDR1 reads LGHNA; CDR2 reads YNFKEQ. Unmatched junction bases numbered 9, after V lost 1 base and J lost 1 base. The CDR3 length is 17 residues.

Material: PBMCs, obtained at surgery. The chain couples TRBV4-2 to TRBJ2-5; 7 nucleotides line up with TRBD2. This sequence originates from a female donor with early-stage non-small cell lung cancer. This CDR3 is CASSQVRLADFQETQYF. The CDR3 DNA reads as TGTGCCAGCAGCCAAGTTCGGCTAGCGGATTTCCAAGAGACCCAGTACTTC.